One and the same sample provided the 4 T cell receptor beta chains below, sequenced in a study of beta chain features in type 1 diabetes. Investigators reverse transcribed all isolated RNA, so they sequenced expressed TCRB transcripts. Only in-frame clones appear in the TCRdb table, and some are missing; sequencing was by immunoSEQ multiplex PCR. This table holds 860,000 or so clones, 17% found once. Sequenced sample: naive CD4+ T cells from blood. The receptors shown here come from a woman between 18 and 29 years old in good health.

This rearrangement joins TRBV15 to TRBJ2-5, with 9 bases fitting TRBD2. The CDR3 loop spans 17 amino acids. CDR1 and CDR2 (germline): LNHNV, YYDKDF (reference sequence). V trimming: 4 bases; J trimming: 1 base; junction bases outside the gene matches: 10. CDR3 region: CATSISGSGRPQETQYF. Here the CDR3 DNA reads TGTGCCACCAGCATTAGTGGGAGCGGGAGGCCCCAAGAGACCCAGTACTTC.

The J gene is TRBJ2-1, the V gene TRBV19, with 9 nucleotides matching TRBD2. Trimming removed 3 bases from V and 2 bases from J; junction bases left unmatched: 5. The CDR3 length is 16 residues. The germline gives CDR1 LNHDA, CDR2 SQIVND (reference sequence). CDR3 bases: TGTGCCAGTAGTATGACCCTAGCGGGAACCTACAATGAGCAGTTCTTC. Amino acid sequence: CASSMTLAGTYNEQFF.

This clone has only a few counts. The chain has TRBV28 and TRBJ2-7, with 9 bases aligning to TRBD2. Unmatched junction bases numbered 4, after V lost 5 bases and J lost 2 bases. The CDR3 sequence is 14 residues long. The germline CDR1 and CDR2 sequences are MDHEN and SYDVKM. The CDR3: CASSKGLATYEQYF. CDR3 bases: TGTGCCAGCAGTAAGGGACTAGCCACCTACGAGCAGTACTTC.

This clone was observed a few times. The CDR3 DNA sequence: TGTGCCAGCAGTTACGGCGGGGTAGGATACAATGAGCAGTTCTTC. This sequence encodes CASSYGGVGYNEQFF. The chain employs TRBV6-5 and TRBJ2-1; maybe TRBD2 (6 bases). Germline V CDR1 and CDR2: MNHEY, SVGAGI. V lost 2 bases, J lost 4 bases, and 12 bases lay in between. The CDR3 runs 15 residues.